This is a list of T cell receptor beta chains from one sample in a study of blood T cell repertoires in COVID-19. TCRdb's copy holds only in-frame clones and misses some; the assay was immunoSEQ multiplex PCR. The sample has 130,000 to 150,000 clones, around nine tenths seen once; the top ten hold about 4.3%. The sequenced material came from peripheral blood. All receptors come from a woman aged 35 to 49 with acute or convalescent COVID-19. Each CDR3 is given with its conserved first and last residue. Fields, in order: V gene, J gene, clone size, D gene, CDR3 DNA, CDR3 protein. D genes are given only for firm matches. Size tells how often a clone was seen (once, few, many) or the class of an expanded clone, and some rows leave it out.

V gene: TRBV7-9; J gene: TRBJ1-1; clone size: NA; D gene: NA; CDR3 DNA: TGTGCCAGCAGCTTAGCGATTGGCACGAACACTGAAGCTTTCTTT; CDR3 protein: CASSLAIGTNTEAFF
V gene: TRBV15; J gene: TRBJ1-3; clone size: NA; D gene: NA; CDR3 DNA: TGTGCCACCAGCAGAGATCTATCCTCTGGAAACACCATATATTTT; CDR3 protein: CATSRDLSSGNTIYF
V gene: TRBV6-2/TRBV6-3; J gene: TRBJ2-7; clone size: NA; D gene: NA; CDR3 DNA: TGTGCCAGCAGTTACGTTAGTAGGGCTAGCGTTCCCTACGAGCAGTACTTC; CDR3 protein: CASSYVSRASVPYEQYF
V gene: TRBV6-2/TRBV6-3; J gene: TRBJ1-2; clone size: NA; D gene: NA; CDR3 DNA: TGTGCCAGCAGTTACGGGCCCTGGTCCGCGTTACAAATCGGGGATGGCTACACCTTC; CDR3 protein: CASSYGPWSALQIGDGYTF
V gene: TRBV6-5; J gene: TRBJ2-7; clone size: NA; D gene: NA; CDR3 DNA: TGTGCCAGCAGTTTCCTCCGGGGTGGCGAGCAGTACTTC; CDR3 protein: CASSFLRGGEQYF
V gene: TRBV10-3; J gene: TRBJ1-2; clone size: few; D gene: NA; CDR3 DNA: TGTGCCATCAGTGAGTCTAGAGGAACTCATGGCTACACCTTC; CDR3 protein: CAISESRGTHGYTF
V gene: TRBV7-6; J gene: TRBJ2-7; clone size: NA; D gene: NA; CDR3 DNA: TGTGCCAGCAGCGCGCAGGGTTCGGGCGAGCAGTACTTC; CDR3 protein: CASSAQGSGEQYF
V gene: TRBV6-5; J gene: TRBJ2-2; clone size: NA; D gene: NA; CDR3 DNA: TGTGCCAGCCAGTGGTACACCGGGGAGCTGTTTTTT; CDR3 protein: CASQWYTGELFF
V gene: TRBV28; J gene: TRBJ2-4; clone size: NA; D gene: NA; CDR3 DNA: TGTGCCAGCAGTTTAAGGCGGATGGTAGCCAAAAACATTCAGTACTTC; CDR3 protein: CASSLRRMVAKNIQYF
V gene: TRBV6-5; J gene: TRBJ1-4; clone size: NA; D gene: TRBD1; CDR3 DNA: TGTGCCATAGGGGGCGGGCGGACTAATGAAAAACTGTTTTTT; CDR3 protein: CAIGGGRTNEKLFF
V gene: TRBV2; J gene: TRBJ1-4; clone size: NA; D gene: NA; CDR3 DNA: TGTGCCAGCAGTGATCGGAGGAGTAATGAAAAACTGTTTTTT; CDR3 protein: CASSDRRSNEKLFF
V gene: TRBV6-1; J gene: TRBJ2-7; clone size: once; D gene: NA; CDR3 DNA: TGTGCCAGCAGTGATCGCCGCCGGGGGACCTACGAGCAGTACTTC; CDR3 protein: CASSDRRRGTYEQYF
V gene: TRBV15; J gene: TRBJ2-5; clone size: once; D gene: TRBD1; CDR3 DNA: TGTGCCACCAGCAGAGATCTAGGGGGGTTGACAGGGGACCAAGAGACCCAGTACTTC; CDR3 protein: CATSRDLGGLTGDQETQYF
V gene: TRBV19; J gene: TRBJ2-1; clone size: NA; D gene: TRBD2; CDR3 DNA: TGTGCCAGTACTAGCGGTGGCTCCTACAATGAGCAGTTCTTC; CDR3 protein: CASTSGGSYNEQFF
V gene: TRBV6-1; J gene: TRBJ2-3; clone size: NA; D gene: TRBD2; CDR3 DNA: TGTGCCAGCAGTGAAACTGGACTAGCGGGTGACACAGATACGCAGTATTTT; CDR3 protein: CASSETGLAGDTDTQYF
V gene: TRBV4-1; J gene: TRBJ1-2; clone size: few; D gene: NA; CDR3 DNA: TGCGCCAGCAGCCAAGGGGGGGGAGAAGGTAACTATGGCTACACCTTC; CDR3 protein: CASSQGGGEGNYGYTF
V gene: TRBV21-1; J gene: TRBJ1-4; clone size: once; D gene: NA; CDR3 DNA: TGTGCCAGCAGCAAATGGGCAGGGGGCCCAACTAATGAAAAACTGTTTTTT; CDR3 protein: CASSKWAGGPTNEKLFF
V gene: TRBV30; J gene: TRBJ1-2; clone size: NA; D gene: NA; CDR3 DNA: TGTGCCTGGAGTTTCTTACGGGACTTCGGCTACACCTTC; CDR3 protein: CAWSFLRDFGYTF
V gene: TRBV5-6; J gene: TRBJ2-3; clone size: NA; D gene: NA; CDR3 DNA: TGTGCCAGCAGACAGTACAGGGCCGACCCTTCCACAGATACGCAGTATTTT; CDR3 protein: CASRQYRADPSTDTQYF
V gene: TRBV4-1; J gene: TRBJ2-1; clone size: NA; D gene: TRBD1; CDR3 DNA: TGCGCCAGCAGCCAAGTCACAGGGGTCAATGAGCAGTTCTTC; CDR3 protein: CASSQVTGVNEQFF
V gene: TRBV4-3; J gene: TRBJ2-7; clone size: NA; D gene: NA; CDR3 DNA: TGCGCCAGCAGCCAAGCTTCGGGCTTTGGGAGCTCCTACGAGCAGTACTTC; CDR3 protein: CASSQASGFGSSYEQYF
V gene: TRBV5-1; J gene: TRBJ2-3; clone size: NA; D gene: NA; CDR3 DNA: TGCGCCAGCAGCCCCTCGCAAGGGGACTCCCGAGGGAATACGCAGTATTTT; CDR3 protein: CASSPSQGDSRGNTQYF
V gene: TRBV2; J gene: TRBJ2-1; clone size: many; D gene: NA; CDR3 DNA: TGTGCCAGCACCGGGAGCTCCTACAATGAGCAGTTCTTC; CDR3 protein: CASTGSSYNEQFF
V gene: TRBV28; J gene: TRBJ1-1; clone size: NA; D gene: TRBD1; CDR3 DNA: TGTGCCAGCAGGCCTGGACAGGCGACGAAAGCTTTCTTT; CDR3 protein: CASRPGQATKAFF
V gene: TRBV18; J gene: TRBJ1-3; clone size: NA; D gene: NA; CDR3 DNA: TGTGCCAGCTCACCTCAGGGGTACACCATATATTTT; CDR3 protein: CASSPQGYTIYF
V gene: TRBV10-3; J gene: TRBJ2-5; clone size: NA; D gene: NA; CDR3 DNA: TGTGCCATCAGTGGGCGGGACGTGTCAAGTGAGACCCAGTACTTC; CDR3 protein: CAISGRDVSSETQYF
V gene: TRBV11-3; J gene: TRBJ2-1; clone size: NA; D gene: NA; CDR3 DNA: TGTGCCAGCAGCTTATTCTACCGCCGAGAAGATCCAGACACAAATGAGCAGTTCTTC; CDR3 protein: CASSLFYRREDPDTNEQFF
V gene: TRBV10-3; J gene: TRBJ2-1; clone size: NA; D gene: TRBD2; CDR3 DNA: TGTGCCATCAGTGAGGTTAGCGGGAGAAGGGGTGAGCAGTTCTTC; CDR3 protein: CAISEVSGRRGEQFF
V gene: TRBV2; J gene: TRBJ2-1; clone size: NA; D gene: TRBD2; CDR3 DNA: TGTGCCAGCAGTGCAGGACTAGCGGGAGGAAATGAGCAGTTCTTC; CDR3 protein: CASSAGLAGGNEQFF
V gene: TRBV5-1; J gene: TRBJ2-2; clone size: NA; D gene: NA; CDR3 DNA: TGCGCCAGCAGCTCCGTAGAGTCCGGGGAGCTGTTTTTT; CDR3 protein: CASSSVESGELFF
V gene: TRBV7-3; J gene: TRBJ2-5; clone size: NA; D gene: TRBD1; CDR3 DNA: TGTGCCAGCAGCCGGGGACAGATGGAGACCCAGTACTTC; CDR3 protein: CASSRGQMETQYF
V gene: TRBV5-1; J gene: TRBJ2-5; clone size: NA; D gene: TRBD1; CDR3 DNA: TGCGCCAGCAGCTGGACAGGGGCAGGGGAGACCCAGTACTTC; CDR3 protein: CASSWTGAGETQYF
V gene: TRBV12-3/TRBV12-4; J gene: TRBJ2-1; clone size: NA; D gene: NA; CDR3 DNA: TGTGCCAGCAGCAGGACTCTATACAATGAGCAGTTCTTC; CDR3 protein: CASSRTLYNEQFF
V gene: TRBV7-8; J gene: TRBJ2-7; clone size: NA; D gene: TRBD1; CDR3 DNA: TGTGCCAGCAGAGGTCCGGGACAGGGCCGCTACGAGCAGTACTTC; CDR3 protein: CASRGPGQGRYEQYF
V gene: TRBV25-1; J gene: TRBJ1-1; clone size: NA; D gene: TRBD1; CDR3 DNA: TGTGCCAGCAGTGGGACAGGTTCATACACTGAAGCTTTCTTT; CDR3 protein: CASSGTGSYTEAFF
V gene: TRBV9; J gene: TRBJ2-1; clone size: NA; D gene: TRBD1; CDR3 DNA: TGTGCCAGCAGCTCGGACAGGGTCGGCAATGAGCAGTTCTTC; CDR3 protein: CASSSDRVGNEQFF
V gene: TRBV10-1; J gene: TRBJ2-1; clone size: few; D gene: NA; CDR3 DNA: TGCGCCAGCCACTCCGGGACACTGAGTAATGAGCAGTTCTTC; CDR3 protein: CASHSGTLSNEQFF
V gene: TRBV30; J gene: TRBJ1-5; clone size: NA; D gene: NA; CDR3 DNA: TGTGCCTGGACACAGGCGCCTAATCAGCCCCAGCATTTT; CDR3 protein: CAWTQAPNQPQHF
V gene: TRBV7-9; J gene: TRBJ1-1; clone size: NA; D gene: TRBD1; CDR3 DNA: TGTGCCAGCAGCCCGCACAGGGGGCTGAATACTGAAGCTTTCTTT; CDR3 protein: CASSPHRGLNTEAFF
V gene: TRBV9; J gene: TRBJ1-1; clone size: NA; D gene: TRBD1; CDR3 DNA: TGTGCCAGCAGCGTAGCCGAGACAGGGGTAGCTTTCTTT; CDR3 protein: CASSVAETGVAFF
V gene: TRBV6-5; J gene: TRBJ2-2; clone size: NA; D gene: TRBD2; CDR3 DNA: TGTGCCAGCAGTTATAGCGGGGGGGCCCCCGGGGAGCTGTTTTTT; CDR3 protein: CASSYSGGAPGELFF
V gene: TRBV27; J gene: TRBJ1-1; clone size: NA; D gene: TRBD1; CDR3 DNA: TGTGCCAGCAGTTGGCCAGGGGGTGAGACTGAAGCTTTCTTT; CDR3 protein: CASSWPGGETEAFF
V gene: TRBV29-1; J gene: TRBJ2-1; clone size: NA; D gene: NA; CDR3 DNA: TGCAGCGTTGCATTAGCAGATATATACAATGAGCAGTTCTTC; CDR3 protein: CSVALADIYNEQFF
V gene: TRBV3-1/TRBV3-2; J gene: TRBJ1-1; clone size: few; D gene: TRBD1; CDR3 DNA: TGTGCCAGCAGCCGTGGGACAGGGGGCACTGAAGCTTTCTTT; CDR3 protein: CASSRGTGGTEAFF